This is a list of T cell receptor beta chains from one sample in a study of cytomegalovirus exposure and HLA in healthy donors. Assay used: immunoSEQ multiplex PCR; TCRdb lists only in-frame clones, some missing. This sample yields 190,000 or so clones, of which roughly 80% are seen a single time; 2.5% to 3% belongs to the top ten. Specimen: PBMCs. Receptors were obtained from a woman aged 18 to 35 in good health and CMV-seropositive. Each CDR3 is given with its conserved first and last residue. A D gene is named only where the DNA matches it firmly. Not every row has a clone size; where given, it reads once, few, many or a size class.

TRBJ1-1 TRBD1 . TRBV18 CASSTPNRGSNTEAFF TGTGCCAGCTCCACCCCAAACAGGGGATCGAACACTGAAGCTTTCTTT
TRBJ1-1 . . TRBV4-1 CASSQAGVFNTEAFF TGCGCCAGCAGCCAAGCCGGTGTGTTCAACACTGAAGCTTTCTTT
TRBJ2-7 . . TRBV25-1 CASSESVRTPYEQYF TGTGCCAGCAGTGAATCAGTAAGGACACCCTACGAGCAGTACTTC
TRBJ1-4 TRBD1 once TRBV4-1 CASRDRVNEKLFF TGCGCCAGCAGGGACAGGGTTAATGAAAAACTGTTTTTT
TRBJ2-7 . . TRBV29-1 CSVSPGITTYEQYF TGCAGCGTTTCCCCGGGAATTACGACCTACGAGCAGTACTTC
TRBJ2-7 . . TRBV10-3 CAISAGQNYEQYF TGTGCCATCAGCGCGGGACAGAACTACGAGCAGTACTTC
TRBJ1-2 TRBD1 once TRBV7-9 CASSSLPGQGPNYGYTF TGTGCCAGCAGTTCACTCCCGGGACAGGGTCCCAACTATGGCTACACCTTC
TRBJ2-1 . . TRBV9 CASSVGLEQFF TGTGCCAGCAGCGTAGGGCTTGAGCAGTTCTTC
TRBJ1-6 . . TRBV5-6 CASSPNVLRGAGSPLHF TGTGCCAGCAGCCCCAATGTTCTTAGGGGCGCGGGATCACCCCTCCACTTT
TRBJ2-1 TRBD2 . TRBV7-2 CASSLVAGGPSYNEQFF TGTGCCAGCAGCTTAGTAGCGGGGGGGCCTAGCTACAATGAGCAGTTCTTC
TRBJ2-3 TRBD2 . TRBV18 CASSSSSGGVTDTQYF TGTGCCAGCTCATCCTCTAGCGGGGGAGTCACAGATACGCAGTATTTT
TRBJ1-2 TRBD1 few TRBV29-1 CSVARSGGGGYTF TGCAGCGTTGCCAGATCAGGGGGAGGTGGCTACACCTTC
TRBJ2-7 TRBD1 . TRBV19 CASSRGTEDPYEQYF TGTGCCAGTAGTAGAGGGACAGAGGATCCCTACGAGCAGTACTTC
TRBJ1-4 TRBD1 . TRBV7-9 CASSFGNRGGDEKLFF TGTGCCAGCAGCTTTGGTAACAGGGGTGGCGATGAAAAACTGTTTTTT
TRBJ2-3 . once TRBV4-1 CASSGGPATDTQYF TGCGCCAGCAGCGGGGGCCCCGCCACAGATACGCAGTATTTT